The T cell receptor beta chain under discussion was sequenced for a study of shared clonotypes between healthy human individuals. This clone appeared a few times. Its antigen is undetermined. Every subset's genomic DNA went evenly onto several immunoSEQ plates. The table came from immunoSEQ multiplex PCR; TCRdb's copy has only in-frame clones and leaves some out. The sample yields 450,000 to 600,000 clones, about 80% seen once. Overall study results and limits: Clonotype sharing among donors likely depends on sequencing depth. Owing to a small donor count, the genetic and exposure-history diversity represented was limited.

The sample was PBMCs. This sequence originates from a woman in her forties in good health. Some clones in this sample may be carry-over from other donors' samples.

DNA of the CDR3: TGTGCCAGCAGTATGGGGGACGCTGAAGCTTTCTTT. It yields the protein CASSMGDAEAFF. The rearrangement links TRBV7-9 to TRBJ1-1, with D maybe TRBD1 (5 bases). Germline CDR1 reads SEHNR; CDR2 reads FQNEAQ (reference sequence). The CDR3 is 12 amino acids. Trimming left V 6 bases short and J 6 bases short, with 11 bases between.